The entry below describes one T cell receptor beta chain. The CDR3 spans 15 residues. V shed 6 bases and J shed 3 bases, with 17 bases lying between them. CDR1 is MNHEY and CDR2 is SVGAGI in the germline V gene. Assay: immunoSEQ multiplex PCR; the TCRdb copy retains only in-frame clones and omits some. The repertoire holds over 40,000 clones, with roughly 84% as singletons. This sample is drawn from a study of T cell responses to AZD1222 COVID-19 vaccine. This clonotype originated in an adult in good health. Sequencing used peripheral blood, obtained on day 0 of AZD1222 vaccination. This sequence joins TRBV6-5 and TRBJ1-2; weak D call: TRBD1 (6 bases). CDR3 sequence reads: CASSAEQGTDYGYTF. The DNA of the CDR3 is TGTGCCAGCAGCGCCGAACAGGGAACGGACTATGGCTACACCTTC.